This T cell receptor (beta chain) derives from a study of shared clonotypes between healthy human individuals. Whole-study results and caveats: Only blood underwent sampling, and tissue repertoires likely differ.

Positively selected for CCR7, the CD45RO-negative cells used as naive CD8 cells excluded terminally differentiated effector memory CD45RA+ cells. This clone was recorded once. Its target is not known. Germline V CDR1 and CDR2: MGHRA, YSYEKL. The CDR3 contains 15 residues. Trimming cost V 3 bases and J 3 bases; bases outside gene matches: 3. Every subset's genomic DNA went evenly onto several immunoSEQ plates. Produced via immunoSEQ multiplex PCR; TCRdb's table is partial and in-frame only. The sample consists of just over 2,000,000 clones, 85% to 95% of them appearing once. The rearrangement links TRBV4-1 to TRBJ2-3; TRBD2 matches 10 bases. This TCR was sampled from a man between 18 and 29 years old in good health. The sequencing sample was made of naive CD8+ T cells sorted from blood. Here the CDR3 reads CASSHLGLATDTQYF. The CDR3 DNA sequence: TGCGCCAGCAGCCATCTGGGACTAGCGACAGATACGCAGTATTTT.